These 18 T cell receptor beta chains originate from one sample sequenced in a study of cytomegalovirus exposure and HLA in healthy donors. The data were produced by immunoSEQ multiplex PCR, yet TCRdb's version contains in-frame clones alone and is incomplete. The data show 130,000 or so clones, more than 75% seen once. The sample comprised PBMCs. Receptors originate from a woman in her twenties or thirties in good health and CMV-seronegative.

This chain joins TRBV5-1 and TRBJ2-3; 9 bases line up with TRBD2. J lost 4 bases, V lost 0 bases, and 3 bases had no gene match. CDR3 length: 15 residues. Germline V gene data show CDR1 as SGHRS and CDR2 as YFSETQ. Here the CDR3 reads CASSLASGVPDTQYF. DNA of the CDR3: TGCGCCAGCAGCTTGGCTAGCGGGGTCCCAGATACGCAGTATTTT.

This clone was detected a few times. The chain's CDR3 is CASSDRTVNYGYTF. The CDR3 DNA is TGTGCCAGCAGTGATAGGACAGTTAACTATGGCTACACCTTC. The chain recombines TRBV2 with TRBJ1-2, with D perhaps TRBD1 (6 bases). V was clipped by 3 bases and J by 1 base, with 9 bases between them. The CDR3 spans 14 residues. The V gene's germline CDR1 is SNHLY and CDR2 FYNNEI.

The CDR3, as DNA: TGTGCCAGCAGCTTGAAGGGCGGGGGGACGGAGACCCAGTACTTC. Protein sequence: CASSLKGGGTETQYF. This chain uses TRBV5-6 with TRBJ2-5; 8 bases line up with TRBD2. The V and J ends lost 1 base and 5 bases, in that order; junction bases with no gene match: 7. The CDR3 is 15 residues long. Germline V gene data show CDR1 as SGHDT and CDR2 as YYEEEE.

The rearrangement uses TRBV5-1 and TRBJ2-1; the match to TRBD2 covers 12 bases. From germline, CDR1 is SGHRS and CDR2 YFSETQ. V lost 2 bases and J lost 7; bases outside the gene matches: 10. CDR3 size: 17 residues. CDR3 sequence: CASSFRPSGGAGNEQFF. The CDR3 region has the DNA TGCGCCAGCAGCTTTCGGCCTAGCGGGGGGGCCGGTAATGAGCAGTTCTTC.

The chain links TRBV6-6 to TRBJ1-3, with TRBD1 matching over 9 bases. V shed 6 bases, J shed 4 bases, and the junction held 10 bases outside the gene matches. Looked up from germline, CDR1 is MNHNY and CDR2 is SVGAGI (reference sequence). This CDR3 spans 16 amino acids. The CDR3 protein is CASSREQGAGGNTIYF. In nucleotides, the CDR3 is TGTGCCAGCAGCCGCGAACAGGGGGCAGGAGGAAACACCATATATTTT.

The chain has TRBV9 and TRBJ1-5; D unclear. CDR1 SGDLS and CDR2 YYNGEE come from the germline V gene. The length of the CDR3 is 15 residues. V lost 5 bases and J lost 4, with 16 bases in between. The DNA of the CDR3 is TGTGCCAGCAGGGCCCCCGGCGGTCAGAATCAGCCCCAGCATTTT. Translating it yields CASRAPGGQNQPQHF. The variable domain in full, with the rest retrieved from reference TRBV9 and TRBJ1-5, is DSGVTQTPKHLITATGQRVTLRCSPRSGDLSVYWYQQSLDQGLQFLIQYYNGEERAKGNILERFSAQQFPDLHSELNLSSLELGDSALYFCASRAPGGQNQPQHFGDGTRLSIL.

V is TRBV7-2 and J is TRBJ1-2; no clear D. CDR1 and CDR2 (germline): SGHTA, FQGNSA. Trimming removed 1 base from V and 4 bases from J, with 10 bases in between. There are 14 residues in the CDR3. The CDR3 is CASSLVGGGYGYTF. In DNA, the CDR3 is TGTGCCAGCAGCTTAGTCGGAGGTGGCTATGGCTACACCTTC.

The genes are TRBV5-4 and TRBJ1-6, with D perhaps matching TRBD1 (6 bases). Germline lookup yields CDR1 SGHNT and CDR2 YYREEE (reference sequence). The CDR3 length is 14 residues. Trimming removed 4 bases from V and 8 bases from J, with 13 bases in between. Here the CDR3 DNA reads TGTGCCAGCAGCCTCGGGGGGGCTTATTCACCCCTCCACTTT. Translation: CASSLGGAYSPLHF.

The chain combines TRBV15 with TRBJ2-2; D might be TRBD2 (5 bases). Per the germline V gene, CDR1 is LNHNV and CDR2 is YYDKDF (reference sequence). This CDR3 has 16 residues. V gave up 0 bases and J gave up 5 bases, with 13 bases separating them. The DNA for the CDR3 is TGTGCCACCAGCAGAGAGCGGGTTGGGGTTACCGGGGAGCTGTTTTTT. Translating it yields CATSRERVGVTGELFF.

The chain links TRBV12-5 to TRBJ2-1; 8 bases align to TRBD2. J was trimmed by 14 bases and V by 7 bases; bases with no gene match: 16. The CDR3 is 14 amino acids. The germline V gene has CDR1 LGHNT and CDR2 FRNRAP. The CDR3, as DNA: TGTGCTAGTGCCGCATCGGGTAGCGGGGTTGGAGAGTTCTTC. As protein: CASAASGSGVGEFF.

The rearrangement joins TRBV6-6 to TRBJ1-1; 10 bases align to TRBD1. The CDR3 has 15 amino acids. In germline, CDR1 is MNHNY, CDR2 SVGAGI (reference sequence). The J segment lost 1 base and the V segment lost 5 bases, leaving 4 bases of the junction unmatched. The CDR3 region is CASSPGQGTNTEAFF. DNA for the CDR3: TGTGCCAGCAGTCCGGGACAGGGGACGAACACTGAAGCTTTCTTT.

This clone was seen only a few times. This chain links TRBV2 with TRBJ1-2; 10 bases are a match to TRBD1. From germline, CDR1 is SNHLY and CDR2 FYNNEI. J was trimmed by 5 bases and V by 6 bases; bases with no gene match: 6. This CDR3 is built from 14 residues. In nucleotides, the CDR3 is TGTGCCAGCAGGGCCGGGGACAGGGGATATGGCTACACCTTC. Translating gives CASRAGDRGYGYTF.

The gene calls are TRBV18 and TRBJ2-2; 8 nucleotides align to TRBD2. CDR1 is KGHSH, CDR2 LQKENI, per germline. Trimming removed 3 bases from V and 0 bases from J; junction bases left unmatched: 3. The CDR3 totals 16 residues. CDR3 DNA sequence: TGTGCCAGCTCACCTGTAGCGGGAACGAACACCGGGGAGCTGTTTTTT. Its protein product is CASSPVAGTNTGELFF.

In the case of this clone: The same CDR3 arises from other DNA sequences in this sample as well. The chain combines TRBV27 with TRBJ1-5; perhaps TRBD1 as D (5 bases). The CDR3 length is 14 residues. V was shortened by 2 bases and J by 7 bases, with 12 bases between the two germline ends. Germline V gene lookup returns CDR1 MNHEY and CDR2 SMNVEV (reference sequence). The DNA for the CDR3 is TGTGCCAGCAGTTTACGGCAGGGCGGCCAGCCCCAGCATTTT. This translates into CASSLRQGGQPQHF.

V gene TRBV5-8 combines with J gene TRBJ2-7, with D uncertain. The CDR3 contains 13 residues. Germline CDR1 reads SGHTS; CDR2 reads YDEGEE. With 0 bases removed from V and 3 bases from J, the gap between germline ends came to 7 bases. For the CDR3, the DNA is TGTGCCAGCAGCTTGGCAACTATCTACGAGCAGTACTTC. It is translated as CASSLATIYEQYF.

The chain is built from TRBV9 and TRBJ2-2, with 10 bases identical to TRBD2. Unmatched junction bases numbered 10, after V lost 4 bases and J lost 7 bases. Germline values: CDR1 SGDLS, CDR2 YYNGEE. The CDR3 extends over 16 amino acids. The CDR3 DNA sequence: TGTGCCAGCAGCCCCCGAGCGGGGGGGCTGGTCGGGGAGCTGTTTTTT. The encoded protein is CASSPRAGGLVGELFF. The variable domain in full, with the rest retrieved from reference TRBV9 and TRBJ2-2, is DSGVTQTPKHLITATGQRVTLRCSPRSGDLSVYWYQQSLDQGLQFLIQYYNGEERAKGNILERFSAQQFPDLHSELNLSSLELGDSALYFCASSPRAGGLVGELFFGEGSRLTVL.

The chain has TRBV15 and TRBJ2-1, with 12 bases matching TRBD2. Germline lookup yields CDR1 LNHNV and CDR2 YYDKDF (reference sequence). CDR3 length equals 16 residues. V lost 3 bases, J lost 5 bases, and 5 bases stayed unmatched. This chain's CDR3 is CATSRALAGGNNEQFF. The CDR3 DNA reads TGTGCCACCAGCAGGGCCCTAGCGGGGGGGAACAATGAGCAGTTCTTC. Full variable domain (rest looked up from reference TRBV15 and TRBJ2-1): DAMVIQNPRYQVTQFGKPVTLSCSQTLNHNVMYWYQQKSSQAPKLLFHYYDKDFNNEADTPDNFQSRRPNTSFCFLDIRSPGLGDTAMYLCATSRALAGGNNEQFFGPGTRLTVL.

This clone showed up just a few times. The rearrangement links TRBV30 to TRBJ2-6; TRBD2 is a possible D gene (5 bases). Germline values: CDR1 GTSNPN, CDR2 SVGIG (reference sequence). Trimming removed 4 bases at V and 2 bases at J, with 9 bases between. The CDR3 extends over 14 amino acids. CDR3 sequence: CAWTTGTGANVLTF. CDR3 nucleotides: TGTGCCTGGACGACGGGGACTGGGGCCAACGTCCTGACTTTC.